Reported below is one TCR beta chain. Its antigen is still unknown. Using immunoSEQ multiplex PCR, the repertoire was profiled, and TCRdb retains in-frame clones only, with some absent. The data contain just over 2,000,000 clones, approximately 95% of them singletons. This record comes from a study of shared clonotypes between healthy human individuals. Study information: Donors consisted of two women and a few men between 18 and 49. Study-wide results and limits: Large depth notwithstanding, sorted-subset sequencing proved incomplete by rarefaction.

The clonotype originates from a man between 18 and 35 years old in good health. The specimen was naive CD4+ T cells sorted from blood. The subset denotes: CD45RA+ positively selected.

The DNA of the CDR3 is TGCGCCAGCAGCTTGGACGAGTCGGGCGAGCAGTACTTC. This gives the protein CASSLDESGEQYF. This sequence joins TRBV5-1 and TRBJ2-7; D is unclear. The CDR3 runs 13 residues. Per the germline V gene, CDR1 is SGHRS and CDR2 is YFSETQ. V was shortened by 0 bases and J by 6 bases, with 10 bases between the two germline ends. Together with reference TRBV5-1 and TRBJ2-7, the CDR3 gives the full variable domain: KAGVTQTPRYLIKTRGQQVTLSCSPISGHRSVSWYQQTPGQGLQFLFEYFSETQRNKGNFPGRFSGRQFSNSRSEMNVSTLELGDSALYLCASSLDESGEQYFGPGTRLTVT.